This T cell receptor beta chain was observed in a study of cytomegalovirus exposure and HLA in healthy donors (dated by TCRdb to the late 2010s). Broadly, across the study: An earlier analysis of roughly 610 of the donors reported 276 Gb of sequence data and around 110 million unique TCR beta sequences obtained from around 180 million T cells. An early release covering about 600 HLA-typed donors comprised about 300 gigabases of sequencing data and roughly 85 million unique TCR sequences. Of the 350 to 450 genotyped donors, less than 90% were placed in the genetic ancestry cluster associated with self-reported Caucasian donors. The study aimed to test whether signatures of past pathogen exposure could be identified by cataloging public T cell receptors. The study used immunosequencing to profile the T cell repertoires of approximately 640 subjects and linked those repertoires to cytomegalovirus serostatus. In addition to the first cohort of approximately 670 subjects, a separate validation cohort of 120 different subjects was used. The study combined high-throughput TCR immunosequencing, statistical association of individual TCRs with disease status, and machine learning to predict cytomegalovirus infection status. In a later analysis, previously published TCR beta repertoires from 666 donors were re-analyzed and high-resolution HLA genotyping was added so that TCR occurrence patterns could be studied. The later analysis used no new phenotypic data to find candidate immune exposures, relying instead on TCR beta sequences and their occurrence across donors. An earlier analysis of 587 of the donors applied high-throughput TCR beta sequencing to assess whether each TCR beta V gene segment acted as functional or pseudogenic. Donor age, sex, ethnicity and CMV serostatus were compiled together with the repertoire data. Genome-wide SNP genotypes for about 65% of the 666 donors were used in a later genetic analysis, which treated that subset as a discovery cohort. Every discovery cohort repertoire had been produced on one sequencing platform. HLA typing covered class I and class II loci at four-digit resolution. The number of typed donors differed by locus: about 620-630 for A, B, C, DRB1 and DQB1; approximately 530 for DQA1; about 600 for DPA1; and around 450 for DPB1. A handful of DR-DQ haplotypes were handled as single units for association and clustering because linkage in the cohort was strong. Among over 350 genotyped donors of the cohort, an average of about 240,000 unique TCR beta nucleotide sequences were sequenced per donor, about a sixth of them non-productive.

The paper's findings and limits, for the study overall: Because some donors lacked HLA typing at each locus, the association tests relied only on the typed subset. Presence/absence analyses assumed roughly uniform sequencing depth across donors, an assumption that may not hold. Specific HLA alleles were associated with some 15,000 TCR beta sequences at a false discovery rate of 0.05 in a later analysis. In a later analysis, HLA-associated TCR beta chains showed more clonal expansion and lower generation probabilities than non-associated chains that were equally common. A few of the identified cytomegalovirus-associated TCR beta chains were confirmed in vitro to be specific for cytomegalovirus antigens. A later analysis found that most CMV-associated TCR beta chains appeared HLA-restricted, with HLA associations seemingly driven largely by CMV exposure. In a later genetic analysis, a missense DCLRE1C variant was associated with V-gene and J-gene trimming of TCR beta chains, and the association was replicated in an independent cohort. Because the 87-base-pair reads could not distinguish some IMGT-functional V segments, including TRBV6-2 and TRBV6-3, those segments were excluded. This cohort had only TCR beta chains sequenced, and the lack of alpha or paired-chain data limited which features could be detected. The classifier was reported to diagnose cytomegalovirus status with high specificity and sensitivity in both the original and validation cohorts. Correlated functional status among segregating V segments might be attributable to linkage disequilibrium, but an unknown experimental factor could not be ruled out. About 15 rarely observed V segments, including chromosome 9 orphons, were excluded from the earlier analysis of about 500 of the donors because counts were too low. Most TCR sequences were observed very rarely across donors, whereas some public TCRs were present in many individuals. When HLA alleles, especially DR and DQ, strongly co-occurred, TCR associations were difficult to assign to individual alleles. A further reported finding was that TCR beta sequences accurately predicted the HLA-A and HLA-B alleles for most subjects in the first cohort. According to a later genetic analysis, donors in an Asian-associated ancestry cluster had fewer N-insertions in productive TCRs than the approximately 710-donor mean. In an earlier analysis of roughly 500 of the donors, most TCR beta V segments appeared in productive rearrangements about 87% or about 30% of the time, broadly matching IMGT annotations. Immune exposure information for the cohort was limited to CMV serostatus. A later analysis reported that several top co-occurrence clusters appeared linked to parvovirus B19, influenza, CMV and Epstein-Barr virus. According to the authors, the approach could potentially be generalized to other disease states and immunological phenotypes. A later analysis found that TCR association rates varied across HLA loci, with DRB1 alleles showing the most associated TCRs and HLA-C alleles the fewest. The study gave a list of 150 to 200 TCR beta chains associated with cytomegalovirus. A cluster of highly shared sequence variants was judged likely to be a technical artifact of the sequencing pipeline.

The cohort comprised fewer than 700 healthy bone marrow donors. All cohort members were sampled while nominally healthy, although unrecorded immune exposures were likely present. The donor tested CMV seropositive and was one of the 289 seropositive cohort members. A peripheral blood sample was collected from each donor, and TCR beta sequencing was performed on peripheral blood mononuclear cells. Genomic DNA was extracted from the blood cell samples with the Qiagen DNeasy Blood Extraction Kit. Libraries were built with the immunoSEQ multiplex PCR assay. The multiplex PCR relied on a mix of 60 forward primers for TCR Vbeta segments and 13 reverse primers for TCR Jbeta segments. The CDR3 region of rearranged TCR beta genes was amplified from genomic DNA by a multiplex PCR assay. The Illumina HiSeq System was used to sequence the amplified TCR beta libraries as 87-base-pair reads. In the original analysis: Across the 670 or so repertoires, a later analysis counted about 81 million unique TCR beta chains, approximately 10 million of which were shared by at least two donors. A nearest-neighbor algorithm error-corrected the raw reads and collapsed the reads into unique sequences, merging closely related sequences to remove PCR and sequencing errors. Alignment of CDR3 sequences to IMGT reference sequences was used to assign V, D and J gene segments. For a sequence to be retained, at least a six-nucleotide match to both a V gene segment and a J gene segment was required. A rearrangement counted as productive if the CDR3 had no stop codons and remained in frame with V and J, and every other rearrangement counted as non-productive. CDR3 was defined by IMGT convention, running from the second conserved V-encoded cysteine to the conserved J-encoded phenylalanine. In an earlier analysis of 500 to 650 of the donors, sequences lacking an unambiguous match to a single V gene segment were excluded. In an earlier analysis of more than 500 of the donors, a V segment was called functional when productive rearrangements were above 56.7%, and segregating when the standard deviation between donors exceeded 5%. A statistical classification framework was built for diagnosing cytomegalovirus status from the catalog of TCR beta chain sequences. In a later analysis, TCR nucleotide sequences were compared against IMGT/GENE-DB human TR gene sequences so that V and J genes could be assigned. A later analysis assigned CDR3 sequences and most-parsimonious VDJ recombination scenarios with the TCRdist pipeline. In a later analysis, each TCR beta chain was defined by its CDR3 amino acid sequence together with its V-gene family, and reads without a unique V-gene family were excluded. In a later analysis, 450 to 600 highly shared, low-generation-probability nucleotide sequences were removed to address suspected cross-contamination and a sequencing artifact. A later analysis calculated a clonal expansion index for each public chain from normalized within-repertoire ranks of inferred template counts. Generation probabilities in a later analysis came from a VDJ recombination model fitted to out-of-frame rearrangements, and those results were checked against IGoR. A later analysis scored TCR-TCR, TCR-HLA and TCR-CMV co-occurrence with hypergeometric tests, applying a repertoire-size bias correction to TCR pairs. False discovery rates were estimated in a later analysis by permuting HLA or CMV assignments 20 times. In a later analysis, co-occurring TCRs were grouped using DBSCAN, and TCRdist sequence similarity was added for clustering within HLA-allele-positive subsets. Co-occurrence clustering excluded repertoires with fewer than 30,000 or more than 120,000 public chains, plus five with anomalous nucleotide sharing. The table comes from immuneACCESS by way of TCRdb, which keeps in-frame sequences with V and J called. Part of the clones is missing from these tables; in studies checked, under half for an unresolved V gene and the rest for unknown reasons. That table furnishes V, J and clone size, whereas the DNA furnished D and trimming. In all, the sample holds 180,000 or so clones, and 80% of those were seen once. In total, the top ten clones hold under 5% of the sample.

Remarks on this clone: Its antigen specificity is not known. No much larger clone is present one base from it, and per-base qualities are unavailable.

V lost 8 bases and J lost 3 bases; the stretch between them is 14 bases long. CDR3 length: 14 amino acids, cysteine to phenylalanine. Just the 42-base CDR3 DNA is kept, in frame starting at base 1. The germline V gene encodes CDR1 SGHTA and CDR2 FQGNSA. The specimen sequenced was PBMCs. The V gene is TRBV7-2 and the J gene is TRBJ1-5; no D gene can be assigned with confidence. The sequence came from a woman in her fifties or sixties in good health and CMV-seropositive. The CDR3 corresponds to CASARNGFNQPQHF. The DNA reads TGTGCCAGCGCCCGGAACGGGTTCAATCAGCCCCAGCATTTT. With all but the CDR3 taken from the reference TRBV7-2 and TRBJ1-5 genes, the full variable domain is: GAGVSQSPSNKVTEKGKDVELRCDPISGHTALYWYRQSLGQGLEFLIYFQGNSAPDKSGLPSDRFSAERTGGSVSTLTIQRTQQEDSAVYLCASARNGFNQPQHFGDGTRLSIL.